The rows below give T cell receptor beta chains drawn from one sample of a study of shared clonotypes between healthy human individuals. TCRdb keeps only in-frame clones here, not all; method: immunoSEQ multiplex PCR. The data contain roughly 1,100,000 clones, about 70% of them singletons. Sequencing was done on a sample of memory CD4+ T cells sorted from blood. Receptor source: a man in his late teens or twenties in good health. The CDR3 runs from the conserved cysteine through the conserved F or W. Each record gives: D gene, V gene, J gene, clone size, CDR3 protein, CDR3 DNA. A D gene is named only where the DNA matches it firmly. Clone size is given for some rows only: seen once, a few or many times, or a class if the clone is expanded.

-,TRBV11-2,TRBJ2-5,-,CASSLDLRPQETQYF,TGTGCCAGCAGCTTAGATCTCAGACCTCAAGAGACCCAGTACTTC
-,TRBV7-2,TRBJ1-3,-,CASSLVAAAGGNTIYF,TGTGCCAGCAGCTTAGTGGCAGCGGCGGGTGGAAACACCATATATTTT
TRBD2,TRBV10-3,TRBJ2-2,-,CAISERGVTGELFF,TGTGCCATCAGTGAACGGGGGGTTACCGGGGAGCTGTTTTTT
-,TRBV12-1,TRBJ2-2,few,CASYWTVPGELFF,TGTGCCAGCTACTGGACTGTGCCCGGGGAGCTGTTTTTT
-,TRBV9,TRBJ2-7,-,CASSPGPSEEQYF,TGTGCCAGCAGCCCAGGACCCTCCGAAGAGCAGTACTTC
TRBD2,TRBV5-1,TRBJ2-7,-,CASSSGLAIHEQYF,TGCGCCAGCAGCAGCGGACTAGCTATCCACGAGCAGTACTTC
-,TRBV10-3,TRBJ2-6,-,CAAGSSGANVLTF,TGTGCCGCCGGTTCCTCTGGGGCCAACGTCCTGACTTTC
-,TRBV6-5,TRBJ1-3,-,CASRAQGNSGNTIYF,TGTGCCAGCAGGGCTCAGGGTAACTCTGGAAACACCATATATTTT
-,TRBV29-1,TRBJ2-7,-,CSVEDPNEQYF,TGCAGCGTTGAAGACCCGAACGAGCAGTACTTC
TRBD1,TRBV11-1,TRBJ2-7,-,CASSWETGAGEQYF,TGTGCCAGCAGCTGGGAGACAGGGGCAGGCGAGCAGTACTTC
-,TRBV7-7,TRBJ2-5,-,CASSLDRLYTQYF,TGTGCTAGCAGCTTGGATAGGCTGTATACCCAGTACTTC
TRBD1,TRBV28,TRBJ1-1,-,CASSPTGQGNTEAFF,TGTGCCAGCAGCCCTACCGGACAGGGGAACACTGAAGCTTTCTTT
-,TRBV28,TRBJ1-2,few,CASSSGSYGYTF,TGTGCCAGCAGTTCGGGGTCCTATGGCTACACCTTC
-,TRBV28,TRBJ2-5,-,CASKGPSGETQYF,TGTGCCAGCAAGGGCCCCAGCGGCGAGACCCAGTACTTC
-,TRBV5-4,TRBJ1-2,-,CASSLGGTVYGYTF,TGTGCCAGCAGCTTGGGCGGGACTGTCTATGGCTACACTTTC
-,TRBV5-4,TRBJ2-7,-,CASSTTSYEQYF,TGTGCCAGCAGCACGACATCTTACGAGCAGTACTTC
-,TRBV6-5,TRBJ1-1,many,CASSYKGGEGEAFF,TGTGCCAGCAGTTATAAGGGGGGTGAGGGTGAAGCTTTCTTT
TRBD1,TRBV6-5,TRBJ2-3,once,CASSRGQASDTQYF,TGTGCCAGCAGCCGTGGACAGGCGAGCGATACGCAGTATTTT
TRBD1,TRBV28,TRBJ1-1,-,CASRPGTRGAITEAFF,TGTGCCAGCAGGCCCGGGACCAGGGGGGCAATAACTGAAGCTTTCTTT
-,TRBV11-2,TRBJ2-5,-,CASSSRRQETQYF,TGTGCCAGCAGCTCACGACGGCAAGAGACCCAGTACTTC
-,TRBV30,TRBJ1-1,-,CAWLPRSAPKGTEAFF,TGTGCCTGGCTCCCAAGGTCCGCACCAAAAGGCACTGAAGCTTTCTTT
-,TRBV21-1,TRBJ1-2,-,CASSKGRLAGGPTYGYTF,TGTGCCAGCAGCAAAGGTCGGTTGGCAGGGGGCCCCACCTATGGCTACACCTTC
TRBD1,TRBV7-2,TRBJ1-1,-,CASSTTQGGTEAFF,TGTGCCAGCAGCACAACACAGGGGGGCACTGAAGCTTTCTTT
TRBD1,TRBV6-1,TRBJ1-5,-,CASSLDRSANQPQHF,TGTGCCAGCAGTTTGGACAGGTCGGCCAATCAGCCCCAGCATTTT
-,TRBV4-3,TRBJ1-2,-,CASSRSGNYGYTF,TGCGCCAGCAGCCGTTCAGGCAACTATGGCTACACCTTC
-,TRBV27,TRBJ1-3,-,CASSLSTGNTIYF,TGTGCCAGCAGTTTATCAACTGGAAACACCATATATTTT
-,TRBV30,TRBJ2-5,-,CAFGLGGGGETQYF,TGTGCCTTCGGCCTTGGGGGGGGCGGAGAGACCCAGTACTTC
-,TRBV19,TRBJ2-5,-,CASSIGLTPYQETQYF,TGTGCCAGTAGTATCGGGCTGACGCCCTACCAAGAGACCCAGTACTTC
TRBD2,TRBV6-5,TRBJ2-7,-,CASSYRIGRSYEQYF,TGTGCCAGCAGTTACCGGATCGGGAGGAGCTACGAGCAGTACTTC
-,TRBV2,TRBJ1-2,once,CASSTGQLNYGYTF,TGTGCCAGCTCCACCGGACAGCTTAACTATGGCTACACCTTC
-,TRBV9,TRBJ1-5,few,CASSMDNGNQPQHF,TGTGCCAGCAGCATGGACAACGGCAATCAGCCCCAGCATTTT
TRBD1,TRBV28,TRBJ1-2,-,CASIRQGGDGYTF,TGTGCCAGCATTAGACAGGGGGGGGATGGCTACACCTTC
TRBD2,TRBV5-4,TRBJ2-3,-,CASSLPGLATSTDTQYF,TGTGCCAGCAGCTTGCCGGGACTAGCGACTAGCACAGATACGCAGTATTTT
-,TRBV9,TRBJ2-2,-,CASSVGTWGIGELFF,TGTGCCAGCAGCGTAGGGACGTGGGGGATCGGGGAGCTGTTTTTT
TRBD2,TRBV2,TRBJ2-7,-,CASSVRGNSYEQYF,TGTGCCAGCAGTGTGCGGGGGAACTCCTACGAGCAGTACTTC
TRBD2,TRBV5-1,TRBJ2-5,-,CASSPAGSSGQETQYF,TGCGCCAGCAGCCCCGCGGGATCTAGCGGCCAAGAGACCCAGTACTTC
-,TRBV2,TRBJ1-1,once,CAGWVWGTEAFF,TGTGCCGGTTGGGTTTGGGGCACTGAAGCTTTCTTT
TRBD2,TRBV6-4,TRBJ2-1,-,CASSASGLAGGTEQFF,TGTGCCAGCAGTGCCTCCGGACTAGCGGGAGGGACTGAGCAGTTCTTC
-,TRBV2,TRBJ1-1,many,CASNQGRGEAFF,TGTGCCAGCAATCAAGGAAGAGGTGAAGCTTTCTTT
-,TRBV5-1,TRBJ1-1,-,CASSLAAGVVTEAFF,TGCGCCAGCAGCTTGGCCGCAGGGGTCGTCACTGAAGCTTTCTTT
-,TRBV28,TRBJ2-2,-,CASRQGGSTGELFF,TGTGCCAGCAGGCAGGGGGGTAGCACCGGGGAGCTGTTTTTT
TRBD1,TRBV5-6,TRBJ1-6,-,CASSLTRTGGGNSPLHF,TGTGCCAGCAGCTTGACTCGGACAGGGGGCGGAAATTCACCCCTCCACTTT
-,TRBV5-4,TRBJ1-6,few,CASSLVGTRDSPLHF,TGTGCCAGCAGCTTGGTTGGGACGCGGGATTCACCCCTCCACTTT
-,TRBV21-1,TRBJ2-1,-,CASSKTDRGAGVNEQFF,TGTGCCAGCAGCAAGACGGACCGGGGAGCAGGGGTCAATGAGCAGTTCTTC
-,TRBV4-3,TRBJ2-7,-,CASSQDRGAFYEQYF,TGCGCCAGCAGCCAAGATCGGGGGGCGTTCTACGAGCAGTACTTC
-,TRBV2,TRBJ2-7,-,CASSGGAGPHEQYF,TGTGCCAGCAGTGGTGGAGCAGGGCCCCACGAGCAGTACTTC
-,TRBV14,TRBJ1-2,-,CASSQVAGQNYGYTF,TGTGCCAGCAGCCAAGTTGCAGGGCAAAACTATGGCTACACCTTC
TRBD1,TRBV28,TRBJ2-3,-,CASSLVPGQGVSDTQYF,TGTGCCAGCAGTTTAGTTCCTGGACAGGGAGTATCCGATACGCAGTATTTT
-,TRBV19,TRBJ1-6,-,CASSRPGLNYNSPLHF,TGTGCCAGTAGTAGACCGGGTCTCAACTATAATTCACCCCTCCACTTT
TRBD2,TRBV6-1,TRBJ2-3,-,CATHPSGGAEYF,TGTGCCACCCACCCTAGCGGGGGGGCAGAGTATTTT
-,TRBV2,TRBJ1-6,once,CASSELGGGGSPLHF,TGTGCCAGCAGTGAATTGGGTGGAGGGGGTTCACCCCTCCACTTT
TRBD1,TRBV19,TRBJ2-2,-,CASSPKTGAVRELFF,TGTGCCAGTAGTCCGAAGACAGGGGCGGTGAGGGAGCTGTTTTTT
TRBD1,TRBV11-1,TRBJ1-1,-,CASSFRRGDTEAFF,TGTGCCAGCAGCTTTCGCAGGGGGGACACTGAAGCTTTCTTT
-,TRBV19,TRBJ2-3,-,CASSWLGITDTQYF,TGTGCCAGTAGTTGGTTGGGAATTACAGATACGCAGTATTTT